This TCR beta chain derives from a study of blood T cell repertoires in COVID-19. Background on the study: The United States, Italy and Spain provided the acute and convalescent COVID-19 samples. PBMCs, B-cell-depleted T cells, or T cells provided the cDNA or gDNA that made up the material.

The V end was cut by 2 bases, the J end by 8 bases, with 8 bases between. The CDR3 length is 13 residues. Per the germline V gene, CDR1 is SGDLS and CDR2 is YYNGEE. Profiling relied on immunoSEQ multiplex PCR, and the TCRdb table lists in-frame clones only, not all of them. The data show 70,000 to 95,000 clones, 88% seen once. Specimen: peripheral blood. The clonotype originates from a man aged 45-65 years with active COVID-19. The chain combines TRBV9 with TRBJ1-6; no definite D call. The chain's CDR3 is CASSVSADSPLHF. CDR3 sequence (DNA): TGTGCCAGCAGCGTTTCGGCGGATTCACCCCTCCACTTT.